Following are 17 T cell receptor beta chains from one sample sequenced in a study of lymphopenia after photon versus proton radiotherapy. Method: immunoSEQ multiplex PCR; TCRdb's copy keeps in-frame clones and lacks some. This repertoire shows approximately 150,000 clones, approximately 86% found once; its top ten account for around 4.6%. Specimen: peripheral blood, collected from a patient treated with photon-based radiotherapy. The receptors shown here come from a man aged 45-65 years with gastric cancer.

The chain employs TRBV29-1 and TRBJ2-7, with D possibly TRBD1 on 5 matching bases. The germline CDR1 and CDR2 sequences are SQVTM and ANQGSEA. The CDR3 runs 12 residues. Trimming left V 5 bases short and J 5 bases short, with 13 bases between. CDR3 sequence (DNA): TGCAGCGTTATAGACAGTTTCCACGAGCAGTACTTC. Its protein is CSVIDSFHEQYF.

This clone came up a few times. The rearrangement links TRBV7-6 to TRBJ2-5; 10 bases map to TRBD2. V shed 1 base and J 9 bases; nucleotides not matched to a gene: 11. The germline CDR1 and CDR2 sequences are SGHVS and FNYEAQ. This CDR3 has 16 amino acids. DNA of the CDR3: TGTGCCAGCAGCTTAGAACTAGCGGGGCGCTCTGGGGCCCAGTACTTC. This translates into CASSLELAGRSGAQYF.

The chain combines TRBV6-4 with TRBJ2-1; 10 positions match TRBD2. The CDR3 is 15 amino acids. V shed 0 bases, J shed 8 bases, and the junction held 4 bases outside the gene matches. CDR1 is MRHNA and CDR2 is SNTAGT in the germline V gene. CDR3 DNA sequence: TGTGCCAGCAGTGACTCGGCTAGCGGGAGCGATGAGCAGTTCTTC. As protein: CASSDSASGSDEQFF.

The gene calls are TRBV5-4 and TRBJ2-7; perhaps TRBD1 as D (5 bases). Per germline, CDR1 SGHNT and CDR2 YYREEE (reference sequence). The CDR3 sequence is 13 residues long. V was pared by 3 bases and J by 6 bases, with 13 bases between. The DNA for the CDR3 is TGTGCCAGCAGCTCCCCGGGCAGGGCCGAGCAGTACTTC. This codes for CASSSPGRAEQYF. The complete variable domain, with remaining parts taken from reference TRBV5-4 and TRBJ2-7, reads ETGVTQSPTHLIKTRGQQVTLRCSSQSGHNTVSWYQQALGQGPQFIFQYYREEENGRGNFPPRFSGLQFPNYSSELNVNALELDDSALYLCASSSPGRAEQYFGPGTRLTVT.

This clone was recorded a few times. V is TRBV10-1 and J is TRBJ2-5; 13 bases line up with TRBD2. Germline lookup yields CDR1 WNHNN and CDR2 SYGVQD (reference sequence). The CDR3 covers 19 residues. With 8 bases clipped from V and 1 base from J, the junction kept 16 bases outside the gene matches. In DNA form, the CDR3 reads TGCGCCAGCCTCCCACCTCCGGGACTAGCGGGACCAGGCCAAGAGACCCAGTACTTC. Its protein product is CASLPPPGLAGPGQETQYF.

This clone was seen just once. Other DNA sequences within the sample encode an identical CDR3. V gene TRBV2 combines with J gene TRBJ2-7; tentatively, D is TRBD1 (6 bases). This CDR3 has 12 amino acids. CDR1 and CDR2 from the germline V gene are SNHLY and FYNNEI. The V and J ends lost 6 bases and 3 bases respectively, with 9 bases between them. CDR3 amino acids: CASSVQGYEQYF. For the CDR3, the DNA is TGTGCCAGCAGCGTACAGGGCTACGAGCAGTACTTC.

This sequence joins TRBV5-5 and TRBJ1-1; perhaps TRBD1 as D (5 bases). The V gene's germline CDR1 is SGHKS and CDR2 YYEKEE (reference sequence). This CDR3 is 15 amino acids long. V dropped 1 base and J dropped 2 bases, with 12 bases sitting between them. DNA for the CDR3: TGTGCCAGCAGCTTGACCGTGGGGCCCAACACTGAAGCTTTCTTT. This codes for CASSLTVGPNTEAFF. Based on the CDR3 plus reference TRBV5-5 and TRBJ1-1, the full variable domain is DAGVTQSPTHLIKTRGQQVTLRCSPISGHKSVSWYQQVLGQGPQFIFQYYEKEERGRGNFPDRFSARQFPNYSSELNVNALLLGDSALYLCASSLTVGPNTEAFFGQGTRLTVV.

The DNA for the CDR3 is TGTGCCAGCAGATCCTCGGGAGACGAGCAGTACTTC. It yields the protein CASRSSGDEQYF. The chain links TRBV28 to TRBJ2-7, with a weak D call TRBD2 (6 bases). CDR1 is MDHEN and CDR2 is SYDVKM in the germline V gene. Trimming removed 6 bases from V and 5 bases from J, with 11 bases in between. This CDR3 region has 12 residues.

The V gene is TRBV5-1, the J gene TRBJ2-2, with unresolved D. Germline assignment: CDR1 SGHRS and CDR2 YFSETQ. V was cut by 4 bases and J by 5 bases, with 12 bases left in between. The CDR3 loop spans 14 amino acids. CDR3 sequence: CASSVPRGTGELFF. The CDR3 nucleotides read TGCGCCAGCAGCGTGCCGAGAGGAACCGGGGAGCTGTTTTTT.

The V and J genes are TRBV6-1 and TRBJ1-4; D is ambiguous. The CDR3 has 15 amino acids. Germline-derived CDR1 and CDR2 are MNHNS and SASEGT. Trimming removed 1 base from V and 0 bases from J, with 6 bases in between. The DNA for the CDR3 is TGTGCCAGCAGTGAAGGCGGAGCAACTAATGAAAAACTGTTTTTT. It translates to CASSEGGATNEKLFF.

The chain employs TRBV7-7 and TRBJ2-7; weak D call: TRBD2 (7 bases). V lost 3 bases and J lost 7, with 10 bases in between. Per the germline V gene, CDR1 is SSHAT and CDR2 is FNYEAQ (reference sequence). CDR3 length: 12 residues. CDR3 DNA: TGTGCCAGCAGCTTCAAGGGGGGGGAGCAGTACTTC. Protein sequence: CASSFKGGEQYF.

In DNA form, the CDR3 reads TGTGCCAGCAGTGAATACGGGAAAGCTTTCTTT. This codes for CASSEYGKAFF. The chain links TRBV2 to TRBJ1-1; unclear D gene. The CDR3 has 11 amino acids. Germline CDR1 SNHLY, CDR2 FYNNEI. V shed 2 bases and J shed 9 bases, with 7 bases lying between them.

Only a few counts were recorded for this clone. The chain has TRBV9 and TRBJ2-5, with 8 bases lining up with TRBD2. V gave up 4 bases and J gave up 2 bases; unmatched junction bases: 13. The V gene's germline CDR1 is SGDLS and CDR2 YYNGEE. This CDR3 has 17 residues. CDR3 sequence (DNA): TGTGCCAGCAGCCTCCGTGGGTCTAGCGGGTTGCAAGAGACCCAGTACTTC. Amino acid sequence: CASSLRGSSGLQETQYF.

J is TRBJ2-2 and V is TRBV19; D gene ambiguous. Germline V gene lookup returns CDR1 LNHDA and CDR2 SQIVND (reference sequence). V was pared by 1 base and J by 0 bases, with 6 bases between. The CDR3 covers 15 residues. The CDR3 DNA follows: TGTGCCAGTAGTATAGCTACAGCGAACACCGGGGAGCTGTTTTTT. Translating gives CASSIATANTGELFF.

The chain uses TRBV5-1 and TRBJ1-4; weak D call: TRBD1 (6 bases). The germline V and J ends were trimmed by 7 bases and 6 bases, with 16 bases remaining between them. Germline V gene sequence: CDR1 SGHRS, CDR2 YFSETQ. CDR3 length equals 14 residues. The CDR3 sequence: CASAPGTRDEKLFF. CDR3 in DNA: TGCGCCAGCGCCCCCGGGACAAGGGATGAAAAACTGTTTTTT.

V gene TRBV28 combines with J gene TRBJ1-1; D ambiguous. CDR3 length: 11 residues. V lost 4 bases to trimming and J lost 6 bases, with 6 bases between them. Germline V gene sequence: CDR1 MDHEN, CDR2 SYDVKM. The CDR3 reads CASSYVAEAFF. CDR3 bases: TGTGCCAGCAGTTATGTAGCTGAAGCTTTCTTT.

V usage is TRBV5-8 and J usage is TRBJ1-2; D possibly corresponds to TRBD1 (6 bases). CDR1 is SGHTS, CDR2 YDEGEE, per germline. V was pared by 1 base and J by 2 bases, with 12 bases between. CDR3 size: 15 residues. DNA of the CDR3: TGTGCCAGCAGCTTGACCGGGACAAAGAACTATGGCTACACCTTC. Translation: CASSLTGTKNYGYTF.